One sample yielded the 3 T cell receptor beta chains listed below, sequenced in a study of blood T cell repertoires in COVID-19. Profiling relied on immunoSEQ multiplex PCR, and the TCRdb table lists in-frame clones only, not all of them. The sample lists 470,000 or so clones; around 89% were seen once. Sequencing was performed on peripheral blood. These receptors all come from a woman aged 30 to 39 with acute or convalescent COVID-19.

This clone was detected only a few times. The chain has TRBV19 and TRBJ1-5; D gene unclear. Between the trimmed V and J ends, which lost 3 bases and 1 base, there was a span of 7 bases. This CDR3 is 14 amino acids long. Per the germline V gene, CDR1 is LNHDA and CDR2 is SQIVND (reference sequence). The CDR3: CASSIATSNQPQHF. The CDR3 DNA is TGTGCCAGTAGTATCGCGACAAGCAATCAGCCCCAGCATTTT.

V gene TRBV27 combines with J gene TRBJ1-4, with 10 bases that match TRBD1. With V trimmed by 2 bases and J by 8 bases, 11 bases remained unmatched. This CDR3 is 17 amino acids long. The germline V gene has CDR1 MNHEY and CDR2 SMNVEV (reference sequence). CDR3 coding DNA: TGTGCCAGCAGTTTACGACCCGGGACAGGGGATCGAGAAAAACTGTTTTTT. Translating gives CASSLRPGTGDREKLFF.

This chain joins TRBV6-1 and TRBJ1-5, with unresolved D. The germline gives CDR1 MNHNS, CDR2 SASEGT. This CDR3 region has 14 residues. Trimming shortened V by 2 bases and J by 2 bases, and 7 bases separated the two germline ends. CDR3 loop: CASSEWAGNQPQHF. CDR3 DNA: TGTGCCAGCAGTGAATGGGCAGGCAATCAGCCCCAGCATTTT.